Listed here is a single T cell receptor beta chain. This CDR3 region has 15 residues. Germline V gene sequence: CDR1 SNHLY, CDR2 FYNNEI. Trimming removed 4 bases from V and 2 bases from J; junction bases left unmatched: 3. The data were taken from a study of blood T cell repertoires in COVID-19. Study-level information: Italy, Spain and the United States were the sources of the convalescent and acute COVID-19 samples. T cells, B-cell-depleted T cells, or PBMCs supplied cDNA or gDNA.

Original analysis: For nucleated cells, counts were estimated from reference gene primer amplification. The repertoire was sequenced with immunoSEQ multiplex PCR; TCRdb's copy has only in-frame clones and lacks some. The V and J calls and the clone size are those of that table, but D and trimming were determined from the DNA. The sample consists of approximately 74,000 clones, roughly 83% of them appearing once. The chain combines TRBV2 with TRBJ1-4; TRBD1 matches at 8 bases. The clonotype originates from an elderly man with active or convalescent COVID-19. Sequencing input: peripheral blood. CDR3 residues: CASSAQGGTNEKLFF. DNA of the CDR3: TGTGCCAGCAGTGCACAGGGGGGCACTAATGAAAAACTGTTTTTT.